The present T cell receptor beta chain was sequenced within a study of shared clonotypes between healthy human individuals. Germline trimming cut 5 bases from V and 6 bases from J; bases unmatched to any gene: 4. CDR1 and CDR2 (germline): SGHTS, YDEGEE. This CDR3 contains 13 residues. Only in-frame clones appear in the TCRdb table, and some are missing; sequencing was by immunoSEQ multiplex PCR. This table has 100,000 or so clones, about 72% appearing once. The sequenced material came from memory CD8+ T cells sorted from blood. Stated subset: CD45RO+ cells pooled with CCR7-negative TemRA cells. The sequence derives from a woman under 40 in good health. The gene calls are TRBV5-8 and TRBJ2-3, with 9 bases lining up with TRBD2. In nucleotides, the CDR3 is TGTGCCAGCAGACTAGCGGGCGTGGATACGCAGTATTTT. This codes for CASRLAGVDTQYF.